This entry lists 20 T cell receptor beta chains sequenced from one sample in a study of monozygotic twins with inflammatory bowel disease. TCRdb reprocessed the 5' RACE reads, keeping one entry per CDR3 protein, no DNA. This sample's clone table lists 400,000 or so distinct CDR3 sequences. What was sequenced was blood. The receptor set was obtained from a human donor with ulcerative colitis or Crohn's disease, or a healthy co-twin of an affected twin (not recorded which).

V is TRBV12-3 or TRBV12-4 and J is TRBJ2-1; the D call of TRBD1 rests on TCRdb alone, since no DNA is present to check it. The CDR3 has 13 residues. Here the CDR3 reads CASSPQGYNEQFF.

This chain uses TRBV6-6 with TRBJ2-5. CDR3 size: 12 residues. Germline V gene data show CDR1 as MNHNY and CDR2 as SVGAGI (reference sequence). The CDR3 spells CASRSGQETQYF.

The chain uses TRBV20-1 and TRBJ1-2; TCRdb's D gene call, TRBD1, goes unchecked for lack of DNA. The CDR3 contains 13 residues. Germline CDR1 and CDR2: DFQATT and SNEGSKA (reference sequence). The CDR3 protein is CSAPPLGGYGYTF.

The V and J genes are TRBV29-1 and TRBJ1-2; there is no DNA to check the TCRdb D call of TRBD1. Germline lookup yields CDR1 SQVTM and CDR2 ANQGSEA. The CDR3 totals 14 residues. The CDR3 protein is CSVQNLGRGYGYTF.

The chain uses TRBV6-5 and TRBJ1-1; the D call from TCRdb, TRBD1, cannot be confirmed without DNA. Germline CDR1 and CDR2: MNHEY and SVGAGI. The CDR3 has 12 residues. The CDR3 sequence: CASSTPTGTWVF.

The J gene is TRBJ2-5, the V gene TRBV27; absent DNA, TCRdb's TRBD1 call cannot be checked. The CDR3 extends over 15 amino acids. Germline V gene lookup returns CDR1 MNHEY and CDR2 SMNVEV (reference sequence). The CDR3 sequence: CASSYSRGGVETQYF.

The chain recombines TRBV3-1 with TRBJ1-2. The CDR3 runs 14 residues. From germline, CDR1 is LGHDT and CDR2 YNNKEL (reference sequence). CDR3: CASSQDMGDRGYTF.

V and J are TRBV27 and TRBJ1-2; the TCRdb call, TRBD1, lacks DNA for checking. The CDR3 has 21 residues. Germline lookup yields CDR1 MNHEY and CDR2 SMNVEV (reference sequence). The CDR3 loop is CASSFSGTGGSSARSNYGYTF.

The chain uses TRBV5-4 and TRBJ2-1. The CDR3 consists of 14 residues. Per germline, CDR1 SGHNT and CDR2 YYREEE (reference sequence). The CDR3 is CASSLEAADNEQFF.

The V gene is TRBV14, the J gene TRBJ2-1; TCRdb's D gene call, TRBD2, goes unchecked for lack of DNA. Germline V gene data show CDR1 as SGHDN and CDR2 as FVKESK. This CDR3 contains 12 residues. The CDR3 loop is CASSGGRREQFF.

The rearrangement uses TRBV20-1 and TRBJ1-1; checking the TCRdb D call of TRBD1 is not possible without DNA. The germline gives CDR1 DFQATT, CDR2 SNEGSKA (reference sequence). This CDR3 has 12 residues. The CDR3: CSASGTLTEAFF.

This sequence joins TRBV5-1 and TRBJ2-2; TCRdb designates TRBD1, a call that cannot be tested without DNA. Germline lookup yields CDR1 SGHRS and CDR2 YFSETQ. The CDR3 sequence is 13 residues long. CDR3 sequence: CASSWTDSGELFF.

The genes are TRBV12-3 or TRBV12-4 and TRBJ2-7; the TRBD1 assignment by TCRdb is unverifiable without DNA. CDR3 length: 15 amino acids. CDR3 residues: CASSPTGLSTYEQYF.

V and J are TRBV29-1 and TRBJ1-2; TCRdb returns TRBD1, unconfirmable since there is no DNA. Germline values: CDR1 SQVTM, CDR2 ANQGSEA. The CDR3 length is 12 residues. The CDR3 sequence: CSAYTGDYGYTF.

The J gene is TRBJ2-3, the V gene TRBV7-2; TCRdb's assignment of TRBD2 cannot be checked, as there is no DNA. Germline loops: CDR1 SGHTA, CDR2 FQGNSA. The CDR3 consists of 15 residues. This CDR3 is CASSLSGRGTDTQYF.

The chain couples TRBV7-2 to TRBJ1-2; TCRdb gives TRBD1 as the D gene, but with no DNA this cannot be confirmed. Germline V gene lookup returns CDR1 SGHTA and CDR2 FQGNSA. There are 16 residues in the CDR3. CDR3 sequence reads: CASSLGGQGSSGGYTF.

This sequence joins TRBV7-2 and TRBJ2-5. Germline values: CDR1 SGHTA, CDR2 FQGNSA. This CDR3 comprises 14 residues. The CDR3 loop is CASSLAGRSETQYF.

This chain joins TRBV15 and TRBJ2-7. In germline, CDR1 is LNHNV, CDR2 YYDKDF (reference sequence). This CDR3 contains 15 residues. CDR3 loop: CATSRVGSLYYEQYF.

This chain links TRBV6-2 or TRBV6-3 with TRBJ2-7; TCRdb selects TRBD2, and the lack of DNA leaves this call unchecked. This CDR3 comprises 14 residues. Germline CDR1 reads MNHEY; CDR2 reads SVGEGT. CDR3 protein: CASNAGLVWYEQYF.

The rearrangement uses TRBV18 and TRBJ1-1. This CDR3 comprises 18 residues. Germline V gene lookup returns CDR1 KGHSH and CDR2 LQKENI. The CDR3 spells CASSPPAASGALRTEAFF.